Listed here are 26 T cell receptor beta chains from one sample, sequenced in a study of neoadjuvant anti-PD-1 for oral cavity cancer. The data were produced by immunoSEQ multiplex PCR, yet TCRdb's version contains in-frame clones alone and is incomplete. The data contain around 62,000 clones, around 85% of them singletons. The specimen comprised PBMCs, sampled before nivolumab (anti-PD-1) treatment. The receptors shown here come from a person between 40 and 85 years old with oral cavity squamous cell carcinoma.

The chain recombines TRBV7-2 with TRBJ1-6; 7 bases line up with TRBD1. Germline lookup yields CDR1 SGHTA and CDR2 FQGNSA. Trimming cost V 5 bases and J 9 bases; bases outside gene matches: 10. CDR3 size: 15 residues. CDR3 loop: CASSLIDRDGSPLHF. Here the CDR3 DNA reads TGTGCCAGCAGCCTTATCGACAGGGATGGTTCACCCCTCCACTTT.

The V call is TRBV7-2, the J call TRBJ2-1; D call uncertain. CDR3 length: 15 amino acids. V was shortened by 2 bases and J by 5 bases, with 13 bases between the two germline ends. Per the germline V gene, CDR1 is SGHTA and CDR2 is FQGNSA. CDR3 bases: TGTGCCAGCAGCTTAAGCAGGCATAGTAACAATGAGCAGTTCTTC. Its protein is CASSLSRHSNNEQFF.

There are a few counts of this clone. The V gene is TRBV7-2, the J gene TRBJ1-4, with D possibly matching TRBD1 (5 bases). Germline V gene sequence: CDR1 SGHTA, CDR2 FQGNSA. V was trimmed by 5 bases and J by 4 bases, leaving 17 bases between them. The CDR3 length is 16 residues. The CDR3 reads CASSRSSGTFNEKLFF. The CDR3 nucleotides read TGTGCCAGCAGCCGAAGTTCCGGGACCTTTAATGAAAAACTGTTTTTT.

This chain connects TRBV18 to TRBJ1-5, with D hard to call. CDR1 KGHSH and CDR2 LQKENI come from the germline V gene. The germline V and J ends were trimmed by 3 bases and 9 bases, with 3 bases remaining between them. The CDR3 length is 10 residues. The CDR3 DNA follows: TGTGCCAGCTCACCGGCGCCCCAGCATTTT. Protein: CASSPAPQHF.

This chain links TRBV7-8 with TRBJ1-1; 7 bases align to TRBD1. The V gene end was trimmed by 2 bases and the J gene end by 6 bases; junction bases not matched to a gene: 9. This CDR3 contains 15 residues. Germline V gene lookup returns CDR1 SGHVS and CDR2 FQNEAQ. Here the CDR3 DNA reads TGTGCCAGCAGCTTATCACAGGGGTATGGATCTGAAGCTTTCTTT. Translation gives CASSLSQGYGSEAFF.

J is TRBJ1-1 and V is TRBV9; D might be TRBD1 (5 bases). Germline loops: CDR1 SGDLS, CDR2 YYNGEE. V was clipped by 1 base and J by 1 base, with 11 bases between them. CDR3 length: 15 amino acids. The CDR3 loop is CASSVRQGGNTEAFF. DNA for the CDR3: TGTGCCAGCAGCGTAAGGCAGGGCGGGAACACTGAAGCTTTCTTT.

The chain carries TRBV13 and TRBJ2-3; D call uncertain. The germline V and J ends were trimmed by 6 bases and 0 bases, with 19 bases remaining between them. The CDR3 is 17 residues long. Germline lookup yields CDR1 PRHDT and CDR2 FYEKMQ (reference sequence). The CDR3: CASSWVRTQASTDTQYF. The CDR3 bases are TGTGCCAGCAGTTGGGTCAGGACGCAGGCTAGCACAGATACGCAGTATTTT.

The CDR3 DNA sequence: TGCGCCAGCAGCTTCACAGGGGCAAGGGGCTACACCTTC. Protein product: CASSFTGARGYTF. The V call is TRBV5-1, the J call TRBJ1-2, with TRBD1 identical over 7 bases. Germline CDR1 is SGHRS and CDR2 is YFSETQ. The V segment lost 2 bases and the J segment 8 bases; nucleotides outside the gene matches: 6. This CDR3 has 13 amino acids.

The rearrangement joins TRBV29-1 to TRBJ2-7; perhaps D is TRBD1 or TRBD2 (6 bases each). CDR3 length: 13 amino acids. Looked up from germline, CDR1 is SQVTM and CDR2 is ANQGSEA. Trimming cost V 4 bases and J 5 bases, with 15 bases left between them. The CDR3, as DNA: TGCAGCGTTGTGGGGGGCCCGGCGAACGAGCAGTACTTC. Encoded protein: CSVVGGPANEQYF.

The V call is TRBV27, the J call TRBJ2-7; D tentatively fits TRBD1 or TRBD2 (5 bases each). From germline, CDR1 is MNHEY and CDR2 SMNVEV (reference sequence). V shed 6 bases and J shed 2 bases, with 26 bases lying between them. The CDR3 spans 18 residues. CDR3 residues: CASRPDTIPRDVPYEQYF. CDR3 bases: TGTGCCAGCAGGCCCGATACCATCCCACGGGACGTCCCCTACGAGCAGTACTTC.

The V gene is TRBV10-3, the J gene TRBJ2-1; 14 bases align to TRBD2. The junction had 6 bases not matched to a gene; V was cut back by 8 bases and J by 9 bases. Germline CDR1 ENHRY, CDR2 SYGVKD. The CDR3 loop spans 14 amino acids. The CDR3 loop reads CAIAGTSGSTEQFF. DNA of the CDR3: TGTGCCATCGCCGGGACTAGCGGGAGCACTGAGCAGTTCTTC.

The chain couples TRBV15 to TRBJ1-2; D possibly corresponds to TRBD1 (6 bases). There are 15 residues in the CDR3. Germline values: CDR1 LNHNV, CDR2 YYDKDF (reference sequence). Trimming shortened V by 0 bases and J by 4 bases, and 12 bases separated the two germline ends. The CDR3 coding sequence is TGTGCCACCAGCAGAGATCCGGGACAACTCTATGGCTACACCTTC. Encoded protein: CATSRDPGQLYGYTF.

The chain couples TRBV6-1 to TRBJ2-5; D is unresolved. CDR3 length: 12 residues. Germline V lookup: CDR1 MNHNS, CDR2 SASEGT. Trimming removed 6 bases from V and 5 bases from J, with 10 bases in between. CDR3 sequence: CASSSDRETQYF. Here the CDR3 DNA reads TGTGCCAGCAGCTCGGACCGGGAGACCCAGTACTTC.

J is TRBJ2-1 and V is TRBV5-4; D is perhaps TRBD1 (5 bases). Germline CDR1 and CDR2: SGHNT and YYREEE (reference sequence). The CDR3 spans 15 residues. V dropped 3 bases and J dropped 5 bases, with 15 bases sitting between them. The CDR3, as DNA: TGTGCCAGCAGCTCCCCCCCTAGGGGTAACAATGAGCAGTTCTTC. This translates into CASSSPPRGNNEQFF. Based on the CDR3 plus reference TRBV5-4 and TRBJ2-1, the full variable domain is ETGVTQSPTHLIKTRGQQVTLRCSSQSGHNTVSWYQQALGQGPQFIFQYYREEENGRGNFPPRFSGLQFPNYSSELNVNALELDDSALYLCASSSPPRGNNEQFFGPGTRLTVL.

The chain couples TRBV7-9 to TRBJ1-4; TRBD1 matches at 10 bases. Germline V gene lookup returns CDR1 SEHNR and CDR2 FQNEAQ (reference sequence). Germline trimming cut 1 base from V and 8 bases from J; bases unmatched to any gene: 10. CDR3 length: 17 residues. The CDR3 is CASSLETGGNVREKLFF. In DNA form, the CDR3 reads TGTGCCAGCAGCTTAGAGACAGGGGGCAACGTAAGGGAAAAACTGTTTTTT.

The rearrangement links TRBV11-2 to TRBJ2-3; 9 nucleotides align to TRBD2. The germline gives CDR1 SGHAT, CDR2 FQNNGV. J gave up 2 bases and V 5 bases, and 17 bases lay outside the gene matches. The CDR3 runs 19 residues. The CDR3 DNA sequence: TGTGCCAGCAGCAGGATGGGAAACGCAGCGGGAGGATTCACAGATACGCAGTATTTT. Translated, it gives CASSRMGNAAGGFTDTQYF.

The chain carries TRBV6-5 and TRBJ2-5; D gene uncertain. The CDR3 length is 13 residues. CDR1 is MNHEY and CDR2 is SVGAGI in the germline V gene. V dropped 2 bases and J dropped 5 bases, with 9 bases sitting between them. CDR3 bases: TGTGCCAGCAGTTACAAGCTATGGGAGACCCAGTACTTC. Its protein product is CASSYKLWETQYF.

This clone has more than one count but fewer than ten. J is TRBJ2-3 and V is TRBV15, with D perhaps matching TRBD2 (5 bases). Trimming pared 4 bases from V and 0 bases from J, leaving 11 bases between. This CDR3 is 15 amino acids long. In germline, CDR1 is LNHNV, CDR2 YYDKDF (reference sequence). The CDR3 DNA is TGTGCCACCAGCATGAGGCGGACTAGCACAGATACGCAGTATTTT. This translates into CATSMRRTSTDTQYF.

The chain carries TRBV6-1 and TRBJ2-1, with D perhaps TRBD1 (6 bases). Per germline, CDR1 MNHNS and CDR2 SASEGT. V was clipped by 2 bases and J by 2 bases, with 10 bases between them. CDR3 length: 15 residues. The CDR3 is CASSESWGPYNEQFF. The CDR3 nucleotides read TGTGCCAGCAGTGAATCATGGGGGCCCTACAATGAGCAGTTCTTC.

The chain joins TRBV5-1 to TRBJ2-1, with TRBD2 matching over 11 bases. CDR3 size: 16 residues. The J segment lost 6 bases and the V segment lost 2 bases, leaving 7 bases of the junction unmatched. From germline, CDR1 is SGHRS and CDR2 YFSETQ. The CDR3 coding sequence is TGCGCCAGCAGCTTTAGGGACGGACTAGCGGGCAATGAGCAGTTCTTC. Protein product: CASSFRDGLAGNEQFF.

The chain uses TRBV19 and TRBJ1-6; 9 nucleotides match TRBD1. Germline-derived CDR1 and CDR2 are LNHDA and SQIVND (reference sequence). The CDR3 totals 18 residues. Trimming cost V 1 base and J 7 bases; bases outside gene matches: 11. The CDR3 DNA is TGTGCCAGTAGTATAGGGGACAGGGCGGCGGTAGTGAATTCACCCCTCCACTTT. Translated: CASSIGDRAAVVNSPLHF.

The gene calls are TRBV6-5 and TRBJ1-6; no clear D. Germline V gives CDR1 MNHEY, CDR2 SVGAGI. The V and J ends lost 8 bases and 9 bases respectively, with 17 bases between them. This CDR3 spans 14 amino acids. As DNA, the CDR3 is TGTGCCAGCCTATCGACCAACACGGGTTCACCCCTCCACTTT. It specifies CASLSTNTGSPLHF.

The chain combines TRBV5-4 with TRBJ2-1, with D maybe TRBD2 (6 bases). CDR3 size: 14 residues. Germline V gives CDR1 SGHNT, CDR2 YYREEE (reference sequence). Between the trimmed V and J ends, which lost 0 bases and 5 bases, there was a span of 9 bases. The CDR3: CASSLDGSNNEQFF. The CDR3 bases are TGTGCCAGCAGCTTGGACGGGAGTAACAATGAGCAGTTCTTC.

The V and J genes are TRBV5-1 and TRBJ2-1; 13 positions match TRBD2. V shed 4 bases, J shed 6 bases, and the junction held 4 bases outside the gene matches. The CDR3 extends over 15 amino acids. Germline V CDR1 and CDR2: SGHRS, YFSETQ. As DNA, the CDR3 is TGCGCCAGCAGCCTCAGGACTAGCGGGAGCAATGAGCAGTTCTTC. Translation: CASSLRTSGSNEQFF.

CDR3 residues: CASSLKVSGEFYNEQFF. In nucleotides, the CDR3 is TGTGCCAGCAGCTTAAAAGTTTCTGGCGAATTTTACAATGAGCAGTTCTTC. The chain joins TRBV7-6 to TRBJ2-1; no clear D. Germline V gives CDR1 SGHVS, CDR2 FNYEAQ. CDR3 length equals 17 residues. Trimming took off 2 bases at V and 4 bases at J, with 18 bases between the two ends.

This chain connects TRBV10-2 to TRBJ1-6; D not certain. The CDR3 loop spans 13 amino acids. V lost 4 bases and J 5 bases, leaving 6 bases between the germline ends. The germline gives CDR1 WSHSY, CDR2 SAAADI. The CDR3 region has the DNA TGCGCCAGCAGTGGGCGGGATAATTCACCCCTCCACTTT. Its protein product is CASSGRDNSPLHF.